The 12 T cell receptor beta chains presented below share a single source sample, sequenced in a study of blood T cell repertoires in COVID-19. Repertoires were generated with immunoSEQ multiplex PCR, while TCRdb's copy carries only in-frame clones and drops some. This table has more than 250,000 clones, more than 70% appearing once. Sequenced sample: peripheral blood. Every receptor here comes from a man between 18 and 35 years old who had recovered from COVID-19.

The V and J genes are TRBV19 and TRBJ2-1; 8 nucleotides match TRBD2. The trim removed 6 bases at V and 9 bases at J, leaving 13 bases unmatched. Germline-derived CDR1 and CDR2 are LNHDA and SQIVND (reference sequence). The CDR3 is 15 amino acids. CDR3 nucleotides: TGTGCCAGTAGAACCGGGACTAGGGGATTGGGTGAGCAGTTCTTC. Translated, it gives CASRTGTRGLGEQFF. Looking up the rest from reference TRBV19 and TRBJ2-1 gives the full variable domain: DGGITQSPKYLFRKEGQNVTLSCEQNLNHDAMYWYRQDPGQGLRLIYYSQIVNDFQKGDIAEGYSVSREKKESFPLTVTSAQKNPTAFYLCASRTGTRGLGEQFFGPGTRLTVL.

The chain joins TRBV4-1 to TRBJ2-3, with a tentative D call TRBD1 (5 bases). The germline gives CDR1 MGHRA, CDR2 YSYEKL. V lost 4 bases to trimming and J lost 4 bases, with 15 bases between them. This CDR3 has 15 amino acids. DNA of the CDR3: TGCGCCAGCAGCCCCCGGCAGGGCGGATCAGATACGCAGTATTTT. It codes for CASSPRQGGSDTQYF.

The chain carries TRBV19 and TRBJ2-7; D unclear. The V gene's germline CDR1 is LNHDA and CDR2 SQIVND (reference sequence). Deletions cut 6 bases from V and 4 bases from J, with 10 bases between. The CDR3 contains 12 residues. In DNA, the CDR3 is TGTGCCAGTAGCGAGAATTTATACGAGCAGTACTTC. Amino acids: CASSENLYEQYF.

This clone was recorded a few times. The rearrangement joins TRBV2 to TRBJ2-1; 7 bases fit TRBD2. This CDR3 is built from 14 residues. Per the germline V gene, CDR1 is SNHLY and CDR2 is FYNNEI. J gave up 4 bases and V 2 bases, and 2 bases lay outside the gene matches. This CDR3 is CASSERGGYNEQFF. CDR3 bases: TGTGCCAGCAGTGAACGCGGGGGTTACAATGAGCAGTTCTTC.

The chain is built from TRBV5-6 and TRBJ2-7; 7 bases match TRBD2. V lost 2 bases to trimming and J lost 7 bases; unmatched junction nucleotides: 21. This CDR3 region has 18 residues. CDR1 SGHDT and CDR2 YYEEEE come from the germline V gene. As DNA, the CDR3 is TGTGCCAGCAGCTTAGGGGATGGTAGCGGGCTACGGTCGACAGAGCAGTACTTC. Protein product: CASSLGDGSGLRSTEQYF.

A single count supports this clone. The DNA for the CDR3 is TGTGCCAGCACCTCCGGTTCTACAGTCCGAGTCCTGACTTTC. Translated, it gives CASTSGSTVRVLTF. V gene TRBV6-5 combines with J gene TRBJ2-6; D is unclear. This CDR3 contains 14 residues. The V gene's germline CDR1 is MNHEY and CDR2 SVGAGI. The ends were cut back, 7 bases at V and 13 bases at J, with 20 bases in the middle.

This clone has only one observation. V gene TRBV5-1 combines with J gene TRBJ2-1; a possible D gene is TRBD1 (6 bases). Per germline, CDR1 SGHRS and CDR2 YFSETQ. V gave up 0 bases and J gave up 15 bases, with 13 bases separating them. The CDR3 runs 12 residues. CDR3 residues: CASSLEGGPGFF. As DNA, the CDR3 is TGCGCCAGCAGCTTGGAAGGGGGTCCGGGGTTCTTC.

The gene calls are TRBV6-4 and TRBJ2-1, with TRBD2 matching over 10 bases. Germline CDR1 and CDR2: MRHNA and SNTAGT. The CDR3 runs 15 residues. V was pared by 5 bases and J by 8 bases, with 9 bases of the junction left unmatched. CDR3 region: CASSKSGGAGHEQFF. CDR3 DNA sequence: TGTGCCAGCAGTAAAAGCGGGGGGGCTGGCCATGAGCAGTTCTTC.

About this clone: Other DNA sequences in the same sample also yield this CDR3. V gene TRBV7-9 combines with J gene TRBJ1-1, with 9 positions matching TRBD1. The V segment lost 3 bases and the J segment 1 base; nucleotides outside the gene matches: 0. The CDR3 is 14 amino acids. Per germline, CDR1 SEHNR and CDR2 FQNEAQ (reference sequence). The CDR3 DNA reads TGTGCCAGCAGCTTGGGACAGGGGAACACTGAAGCTTTCTTT. It yields the protein CASSLGQGNTEAFF.

This chain joins TRBV11-2 and TRBJ1-2; D might be TRBD1 (6 bases). The CDR3 loop spans 15 amino acids. Germline loops: CDR1 SGHAT, CDR2 FQNNGV. V lost 5 bases, J lost 4 bases, and 17 bases lay in between. This CDR3 is CASSPRTAELYGYTF. The CDR3 DNA reads TGTGCCAGCAGCCCCCGGACAGCCGAGCTCTATGGCTACACCTTC.

This clone has just a few counts. This chain links TRBV6-1 with TRBJ1-3; a weak D match, TRBD1 (6 bases). Trimming shortened V by 6 bases and J by 4 bases, and 19 bases separated the two germline ends. This CDR3 is 16 amino acids long. Looked up from germline, CDR1 is MNHNS and CDR2 is SASEGT. CDR3: CASRELTGLVGNTIYF. Written as DNA, the CDR3 is TGTGCCAGCAGAGAACTTACAGGGCTAGTGGGAAACACCATATATTTT.

V gene TRBV3-1 (or the pseudogene TRBV3-2) combines with J gene TRBJ2-4; weak D call: TRBD2 (6 bases). V was shortened by 0 bases and J by 1 base, with 19 bases between the two germline ends. Germline V gene data show CDR1 as LGHDT and CDR2 as YNNKEL (reference sequence). There are 19 residues in the CDR3. This CDR3 is CASSQDPLAGQWAKNIQYF. The CDR3 DNA is TGTGCCAGCAGCCAAGATCCCCTGGCGGGGCAGTGGGCCAAAAACATTCAGTACTTC.